Each of the 6 T cell receptor beta chains below was sequenced from the same sample in a study of CD8 T cells in ankylosing spondylitis (TCRdb year 2017). The method behind the library was 5' RACE. The data were produced on an Illumina HiSeq 2500. The public reads were quality trimmed at Q25 with fastp and then assembled into clones with MiXCR by TCRdb, keeping productive beta chains. CDR3 protein sequences are deduplicated, and each keeps its most common genes and DNA. For this sample there are fewer than 500,000 distinct CDR3 sequences; approximately 26% appear just once. The top ten clones comprise roughly 0.8% of the sample. Here is what the overall study found, with its caveats: A TCR beta motif of fewer than 10 highly homologous amino acid variants appeared characteristic of blood from ankylosing spondylitis patients.

The antigens for these receptors are not known. Sequencing used blood, either unsorted or a sorted T cell fraction (not recorded which). The receptors stem from a male donor with ankylosing spondylitis.

The sample holds a few counts of this clonotype. This chain connects TRBV7-9 to TRBJ2-2; D call uncertain. There are 14 residues in the CDR3. Germline V gene data show CDR1 as SEHNR and CDR2 as FQNEAQ (reference sequence). Trimming took 5 bases from V and 1 from J, leaving 8 bases between them. The CDR3 is CASSHQVNTGELFF. CDR3 DNA sequence: TGTGCCAGCAGCCACCAGGTGAACACCGGGGAGCTGTTTTTT.

The V and J genes are TRBV19 and TRBJ2-1; D gene uncertain. This CDR3 spans 16 amino acids. V was clipped by 5 bases and J by 0 bases, with 14 bases between them. Germline values: CDR1 LNHDA, CDR2 SQIVND (reference sequence). The CDR3 region is CASSPTHPSSYNEQFF. Here the CDR3 DNA reads TGTGCCAGTAGTCCCACACACCCGAGCTCCTACAATGAGCAGTTCTTC. Looking up the rest from reference TRBV19 and TRBJ2-1 gives the full variable domain: DGGITQSPKYLFRKEGQNVTLSCEQNLNHDAMYWYRQDPGQGLRLIYYSQIVNDFQKGDIAEGYSVSREKKESFPLTVTSAQKNPTAFYLCASSPTHPSSYNEQFFGPGTRLTVL.

The rearrangement joins TRBV5-1 to TRBJ2-3; no firm D call. Germline V gene sequence: CDR1 SGHRS, CDR2 YFSETQ. Trimming shortened V by 2 bases and J by 2 bases, and 15 bases separated the two germline ends. The CDR3 contains 16 residues. The CDR3 nucleotides are TGCGCCAGCAGCTTATATACTTCCAAAGTCACAGATACGCAGTATTTT. Encoded protein: CASSLYTSKVTDTQYF.

The V call is TRBV3-1, the J call TRBJ2-7; the D call may be TRBD1 or TRBD2 (5 bases each). The V gene's germline CDR1 is LGHDT and CDR2 YNNKEL (reference sequence). V was trimmed by 3 bases and J by 0 bases, leaving 12 bases between them. The CDR3 has 15 residues. In DNA, the CDR3 is TGTGCCAGCAGCCAGGGACGAAGGAGCTCCTACGAGCAGTACTTC. Its translation is CASSQGRRSSYEQYF.

This clonotype appeared a single time. The chain joins TRBV10-2 to TRBJ1-2; D unclear. The CDR3 is 12 amino acids. Trimming cost V 9 bases and J 7 bases, with 15 bases left between them. Germline assignment: CDR1 WSHSY and CDR2 SAAADI. The CDR3 DNA is TGCGCCAGTAAAAGAGTAGTGGGTGGCTACACCTTC. Amino acid sequence: CASKRVVGGYTF.

The sample holds a few counts of this clonotype. The chain recombines TRBV7-8 with TRBJ1-1; TRBD1 is a possible D gene (5 bases). The CDR3 extends over 15 amino acids. Looked up from germline, CDR1 is SGHVS and CDR2 is FQNEAQ. Trimming left V 8 bases short and J 4 bases short, with 20 bases between. CDR3 in DNA: TGTGCCAGCGTAACAGGAAAAATCGCGGGCACTGAAGCTTTCTTT. As protein: CASVTGKIAGTEAFF.